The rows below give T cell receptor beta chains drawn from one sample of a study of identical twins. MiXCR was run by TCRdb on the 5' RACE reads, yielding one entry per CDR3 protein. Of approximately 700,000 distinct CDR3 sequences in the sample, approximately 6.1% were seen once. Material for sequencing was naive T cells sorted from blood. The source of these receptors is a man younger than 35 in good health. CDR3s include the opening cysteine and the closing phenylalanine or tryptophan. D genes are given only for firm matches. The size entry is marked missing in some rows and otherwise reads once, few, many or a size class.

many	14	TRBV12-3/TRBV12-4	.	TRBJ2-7	TGTGCCAGCAGTTTACTAGCTGGGCCCCACGAGCAGTACTTC	CASSLLAGPHEQYF
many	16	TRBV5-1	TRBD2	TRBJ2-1	TGCGCCAGCAGCCCCAAAGGGACTAGCGGGAGTAATGAGCAGTTCTTC	CASSPKGTSGSNEQFF
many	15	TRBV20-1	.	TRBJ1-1	TGCAGTGCTAGAGATATGTCGGGTGGACTGGCTGAAGCTTTCTTT	CSARDMSGGLAEAFF
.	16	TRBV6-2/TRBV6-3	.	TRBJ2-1	TGTGCCAGCAGAGAGGTTAGGTTTCTAGAAACCAATGAGCAGTTCTTC	CASREVRFLETNEQFF
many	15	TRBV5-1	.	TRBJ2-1	TGCGCCAGCAGCTTTACCACAGGGCCGGGCTATGAGCAGTTCTTC	CASSFTTGPGYEQFF
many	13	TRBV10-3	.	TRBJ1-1	TGTGCCATCTTATCCAGGCCGAACACTGAAGCTTTCTTT	CAILSRPNTEAFF
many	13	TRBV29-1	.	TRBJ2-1	TGCAGCGTTTGTGCTCAGGAATACAATGAGCAGTTCTTC	CSVCAQEYNEQFF
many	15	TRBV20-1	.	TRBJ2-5	TGCAGTGCTTTTCCAGCGGACTCCCTACAAGAGACCCAGTACTTC	CSAFPADSLQETQYF
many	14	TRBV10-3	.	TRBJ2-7	TGTGCCATCAGTACTCTCGACAGAGCCTACGAGCAGTACTTC	CAISTLDRAYEQYF
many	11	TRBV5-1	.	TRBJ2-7	TGCGCCAGCAGTACTTCTAACGAGCAGTACTTC	CASSTSNEQYF
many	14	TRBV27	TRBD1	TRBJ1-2	TGTGCCAGCAGTTTATCTCCAGGGGGTAATGGCTACACCTTC	CASSLSPGGNGYTF
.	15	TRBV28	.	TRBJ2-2	TGTGCCAGCAACGACAGGTTCGCGAACACCGGGGAGCTGTTTTTT	CASNDRFANTGELFF
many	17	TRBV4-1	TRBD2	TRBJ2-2	TGCGCCAGCAGCCGAAATATAGCGGGAGCGGCCACCGGGGAGCTGTTTTTT	CASSRNIAGAATGELFF
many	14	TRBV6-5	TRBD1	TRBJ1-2	TGTGCCAGCAGTTACTCGGGGGACAGCTATGGCTACACCTTC	CASSYSGDSYGYTF
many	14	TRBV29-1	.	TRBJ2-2	TGCAGCGTCGGCGGAGCCCTGAACACCGGGGAGCTGTTTTTT	CSVGGALNTGELFF
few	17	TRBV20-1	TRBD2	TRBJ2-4	TGCAGTGCCGGCGGGCGGGAGGGCCCAGGGGCCAAAAACATTCAGTACTTC	CSAGGREGPGAKNIQYF
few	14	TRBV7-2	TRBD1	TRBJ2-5	TGTGCCAGCAGCCCCCGGGACAGGGATGAGACCCAGTACTTC	CASSPRDRDETQYF
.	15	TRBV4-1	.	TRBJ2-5	TGCGCCAGCAGCCAAGATGGTGGGAATCGGGAGACCCAGTACTTC	CASSQDGGNRETQYF
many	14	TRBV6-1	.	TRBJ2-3	TGTGCCAGCAGCTGGACAGGGAGGGCAGATACGCAGTATTTT	CASSWTGRADTQYF
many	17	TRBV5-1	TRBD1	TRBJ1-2	TGCGCCAGCAGCCCGGTCCCGGGACAGGGGCCGGCCTATGGCTACACCTTC	CASSPVPGQGPAYGYTF
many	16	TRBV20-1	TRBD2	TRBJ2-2	TGCAGTGCTAGAGTTCTTTCAGCGGGAGGCACCGGGGAGCTGTTTTTT	CSARVLSAGGTGELFF
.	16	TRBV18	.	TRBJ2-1	TGTGCCAGCTCACCGGGGCCACCTCCGACCTACAATGAGCAGTTCTTC	CASSPGPPPTYNEQFF
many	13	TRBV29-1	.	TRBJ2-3	TGCAGCGTGAGAGCAGTAATCACAGATACGCAGTATTTT	CSVRAVITDTQYF
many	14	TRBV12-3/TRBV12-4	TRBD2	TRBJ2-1	TGTGCCAGCAGTCGACCGGGAGGCTACAATGAGCAGTTCTTC	CASSRPGGYNEQFF
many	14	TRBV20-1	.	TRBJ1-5	TGCAGTGCGAGAACCGGTTTTAGGGATCAGCCCCAGCATTTT	CSARTGFRDQPQHF
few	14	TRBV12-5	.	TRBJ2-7	TGTGCTAGTGGCCTGGACACGCACTCCTACGAGCAGTACTTC	CASGLDTHSYEQYF
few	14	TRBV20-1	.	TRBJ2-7	TGCAGTGCTAGAGATCGGGCAGGGGGGTACGAGCAGTACTTC	CSARDRAGGYEQYF
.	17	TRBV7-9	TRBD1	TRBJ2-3	TGTGCCAGCAGCTTAGACAGGGGGCGTCGGTTGACAGATACGCAGTATTTT	CASSLDRGRRLTDTQYF
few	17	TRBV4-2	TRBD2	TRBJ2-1	TGTGCCAGCAGCCAGGGGACTAGCGGGAGCCCCTACAATGAGCAGTTCTTC	CASSQGTSGSPYNEQFF
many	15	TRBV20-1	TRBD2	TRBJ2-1	TGCAGTGCTAGAGATCTGAGCGGGAGATCAAATGAGCAGTTCTTC	CSARDLSGRSNEQFF
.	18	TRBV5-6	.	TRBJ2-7	TGTGCCAGCAGCTTCTATCGCCGCCCCGAACCAAGCTGGGACGAGCAGTACTTC	CASSFYRRPEPSWDEQYF
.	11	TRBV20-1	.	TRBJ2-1	TGCAGTGCCTCTTACACCGATGAGCAGTTCTTC	CSASYTDEQFF
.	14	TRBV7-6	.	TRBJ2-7	TGTGCCAGCAGCTTAGCAGAGGCGAGCTACGAGCAGTACTTC	CASSLAEASYEQYF
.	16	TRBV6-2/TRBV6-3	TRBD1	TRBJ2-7	TGTGCCAGCAGTTACCGCCGGGACAGGGGAAGGCACGAGCAGTACTTC	CASSYRRDRGRHEQYF
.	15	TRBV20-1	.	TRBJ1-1	TGCAGTGCTCCGGGTCCTAGGGGGATGAACACTGAAGCTTTCTTT	CSAPGPRGMNTEAFF
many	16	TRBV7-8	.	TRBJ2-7	TGTGCCAGCAGCCCCCCGACTTTGAACCCTACCTACGAGCAGTACTTC	CASSPPTLNPTYEQYF
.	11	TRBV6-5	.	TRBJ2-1	TGTGCCAGCAGTTACCTGGACCGAGCATTCTTC	CASSYLDRAFF
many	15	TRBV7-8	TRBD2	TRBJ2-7	TGTGCCAGCAGCCAAAGGACTAGCGGGACCTACGAGCAGTACTTC	CASSQRTSGTYEQYF
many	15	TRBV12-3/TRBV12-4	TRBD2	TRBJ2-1	TGTGCCAGCAGTCCCGGGACTAGTTTCTACAATGAGCAGTTCTTC	CASSPGTSFYNEQFF
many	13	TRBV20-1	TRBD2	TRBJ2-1	TGCAGTGCTCGGACTAGCCCAAGCAATGAGCAGTTCTTC	CSARTSPSNEQFF
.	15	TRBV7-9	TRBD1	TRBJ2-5	TGTGCCAGCAGCTTTTGGACAGGGCGTCAAGAGACCCAGTACTTC	CASSFWTGRQETQYF
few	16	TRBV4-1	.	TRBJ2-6	TGCGCCAGCAGCACCCGACAGCTTTCTGGGGCCAACGTCCTGACTTTC	CASSTRQLSGANVLTF
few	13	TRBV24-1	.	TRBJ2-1	TGTGCCACGAGGGGGAATTCCTACAATGAGCAGTTCTTC	CATRGNSYNEQFF
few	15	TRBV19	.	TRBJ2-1	TGTGCCAGTAGCCCTTCTAGGAACTCCTACAATGAGCAGTTCTTC	CASSPSRNSYNEQFF
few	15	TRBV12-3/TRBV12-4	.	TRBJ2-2	TGTGCCAGCGGGATCGGACCTGGAGGCACCGGGGAGCTGTTTTTT	CASGIGPGGTGELFF
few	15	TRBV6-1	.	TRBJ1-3	TGTGCCAGCAGTCCCGATATCTCTGGGGGAAACACCATATATTTT	CASSPDISGGNTIYF
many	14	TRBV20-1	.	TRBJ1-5	TGCAGTGCTAGGTCAGTCGGAGAGGGCCAGCCCCAGCATTTT	CSARSVGEGQPQHF
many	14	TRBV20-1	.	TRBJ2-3	TGCAGTGCTGAGCACTCAACGCCCCTAGATACGCAGTATTTT	CSAEHSTPLDTQYF
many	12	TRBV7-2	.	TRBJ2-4	TGTGCCAGCAGCGCCCAGGGGAACATTCAGTACTTC	CASSAQGNIQYF
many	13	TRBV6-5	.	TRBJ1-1	TGTGCCAGCAGTTACTCATTGAACACTGAAGCTTTCTTT	CASSYSLNTEAFF
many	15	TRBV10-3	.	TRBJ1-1	TGTGCCATCAGTGAGTCGATGGCGGGGTTGGGAGAAGCTTTCTTT	CAISESMAGLGEAFF
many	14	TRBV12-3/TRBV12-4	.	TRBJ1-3	TGTGCCAGCAGTCCCACAGGGCGAGGAAACACCATATATTTT	CASSPTGRGNTIYF
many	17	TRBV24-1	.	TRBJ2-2	TGTGCCACCAGTGATATACTTGGACGAGAAAACACCGGGGAGCTGTTTTTT	CATSDILGRENTGELFF
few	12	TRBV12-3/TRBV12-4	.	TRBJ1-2	TGTGCCAGCAGTTTCAGGGCGCTTGGCTACACCTTC	CASSFRALGYTF
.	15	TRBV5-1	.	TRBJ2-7	TGCGCCAGCAGCTCCGCAGGGGGCGGGAGTTACGAGCAGTACTTC	CASSSAGGGSYEQYF
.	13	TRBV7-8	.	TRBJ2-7	TGTGCCAGCAGCTTAGTAGGACTCTACGAGCAGTACTTC	CASSLVGLYEQYF
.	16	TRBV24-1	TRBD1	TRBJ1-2	TGTGCCACCAGTGATTCGGGACAGGGAGACTACTATGGCTACACCTTC	CATSDSGQGDYYGYTF